The 29 T cell receptor beta chains reported below all come from one sample, sequenced in a study of blood T cell repertoires in COVID-19. TCRdb keeps only in-frame clones here, not all; method: immunoSEQ multiplex PCR. The sample carries about 95,000 clones, roughly 79% recorded once. The sample taken for sequencing was peripheral blood. The receptor source for this set is a man older than 75 with COVID-19, enrolled during active disease.

This clone came up a few times. This chain links TRBV6-6 with TRBJ1-5; a weak D match, TRBD1 (5 bases). Germline V gives CDR1 MNHNY, CDR2 SVGAGI (reference sequence). The V gene lost 0 bases and the J gene lost 4 bases, with 13 bases spanning the gap. The CDR3 has 16 residues. The CDR3 DNA sequence: TGTGCCAGCAGTTACTCGGTTGGCAGGGTGAATCAGCCCCAGCATTTT. Translating it yields CASSYSVGRVNQPQHF.

The chain combines TRBV5-4 with TRBJ2-7; 12 bases line up with TRBD2. CDR1 is SGHNT, CDR2 YYREEE, per germline (reference sequence). V was pared by 4 bases and J by 5 bases, with 4 bases of the junction left unmatched. The CDR3 is 14 residues long. The CDR3 loop reads CASSPLAGGHEQYF. The DNA of the CDR3 is TGTGCCAGCAGCCCTCTAGCGGGGGGGCACGAGCAGTACTTC.

The rearrangement uses TRBV18 and TRBJ1-2; 8 bases line up with TRBD1. J gave up 7 bases and V 5 bases, and 6 bases lay outside the gene matches. The CDR3 has 13 residues. Looked up from germline, CDR1 is KGHSH and CDR2 is LQKENI. The CDR3: CASSVPQGVGYTF. Here the CDR3 DNA reads TGTGCCAGCTCAGTACCACAGGGGGTTGGCTACACCTTC.

This chain links TRBV21-1 with TRBJ2-7; no check of the table's D call, TRBD1, against the DNA was made. TRBV21-1 is deemed a pseudogene. This CDR3 spans 14 amino acids. This chain's CDR3 is CASSENRGTYEQYF. The CDR3 DNA reads as TGTGCCAGCAGCGAAAACAGGGGAACCTACGAGCAGTACTTC.

The chain combines TRBV11-1 with TRBJ1-4, with 7 bases fitting TRBD1. Trimming at V came to 0 bases and at J to 13 bases, leaving 5 bases not matched to a gene. Looked up from germline, CDR1 is SGHAT and CDR2 is FQDESV (reference sequence). CDR3 length: 13 amino acids. The chain's CDR3 is CASSLALTGRLFF. The CDR3 DNA reads as TGTGCCAGCAGCTTAGCGCTGACAGGGAGACTGTTTTTT.

V gene TRBV2 combines with J gene TRBJ1-1; 11 bases align to TRBD1. CDR3 length equals 12 residues. With V trimmed by 8 bases and J by 13 bases, 9 bases remained unmatched. CDR1 is SNHLY, CDR2 FYNNEI, per germline. CDR3 loop: CASGQGAGYDFF. CDR3 nucleotides: TGTGCCAGCGGACAGGGGGCCGGGTATGATTTCTTT.

V and J are TRBV11-2 and TRBJ2-5, with TRBD2 matching over 9 bases. Losses at the gene ends were 5 bases for V and 3 bases for J; bases not matched to a gene: 10. Germline V gives CDR1 SGHAT, CDR2 FQNNGV. The CDR3 covers 16 residues. The CDR3 DNA is TGTGCCAGCAGCAGAAAAGGACTAGCGAGGGAAGAGACCCAGTACTTC. Translating it yields CASSRKGLAREETQYF.

The chain has TRBV13 and TRBJ2-7; TRBD1 agrees at 7 bases. Per the germline V gene, CDR1 is PRHDT and CDR2 is FYEKMQ (reference sequence). This CDR3 is 19 amino acids long. The J segment lost 2 bases and the V segment lost 5 bases, leaving 21 bases of the junction unmatched. CDR3 amino acids: CASSPRPPLDRLFPYEQYF. In nucleotides, the CDR3 is TGTGCCAGCAGCCCCCGTCCCCCATTGGACAGGTTATTTCCCTACGAGCAGTACTTC.

The chain employs TRBV18 and TRBJ2-1; TRBD2 matches 12 bases. This CDR3 spans 15 amino acids. Per germline, CDR1 KGHSH and CDR2 LQKENI. After removal of 3 bases from V and 7 bases from J, the junction contained 4 bases not matched to a gene. Here the CDR3 DNA reads TGTGCCAGCTCACCCTCTCTAGCGGGAGGGAATGAGCAGTTCTTC. It encodes CASSPSLAGGNEQFF.

The gene calls are TRBV10-3 and TRBJ2-5; D may be TRBD1 (6 bases). Trimming shortened V by 0 bases and J by 1 base, and 9 bases separated the two germline ends. Germline assignment: CDR1 ENHRY and CDR2 SYGVKD. There are 15 residues in the CDR3. This CDR3 is CAISESQDSQETQYF. The CDR3 bases are TGTGCCATCAGTGAGTCTCAGGACAGCCAAGAGACCCAGTACTTC.

The CDR3 DNA sequence: TGTGCCAGCAGCTTAGGCGCTAGGCAAGAGACCCAGTACTTC. It codes for CASSLGARQETQYF. J is TRBJ2-5 and V is TRBV11-2, with D unresolved. V dropped 1 base and J dropped 2 bases, with 8 bases sitting between them. The CDR3 length is 14 residues. Per the germline V gene, CDR1 is SGHAT and CDR2 is FQNNGV.

V and J are TRBV18 and TRBJ1-2, with 8 bases identical to TRBD1. CDR1 and CDR2 (germline): KGHSH, LQKENI. The ends lost 6 bases at V and 7 bases at J; junction bases unmatched: 10. The CDR3 is made up of 14 amino acids. CDR3 sequence: CASSPDQGAVGYTF. CDR3 bases: TGTGCCAGCTCTCCCGACCAGGGGGCCGTTGGCTACACCTTC.

The V and J genes are TRBV19 and TRBJ2-3, with 7 bases that match TRBD2. The CDR3 consists of 14 residues. Germline V lookup: CDR1 LNHDA, CDR2 SQIVND (reference sequence). Trimming cost V 7 bases and J 3 bases; bases outside gene matches: 7. The CDR3 spells CASKASGHTDTQYF. The DNA for the CDR3 is TGTGCCAGTAAGGCTAGCGGACATACAGATACGCAGTATTTT.

The chain couples TRBV24-1 to TRBJ2-2; 8 bases fit TRBD1. Trimming removed 3 bases from V and 2 bases from J; junction bases left unmatched: 4. There are 16 residues in the CDR3. CDR1 is KGHDR, CDR2 SFDVKD, per germline. CDR3 in amino acids: CATSDTQGVNTGELFF. The CDR3 DNA sequence: TGTGCCACCAGTGATACACAGGGGGTTAACACCGGGGAGCTGTTTTTT.

V gene TRBV14 combines with J gene TRBJ1-2; a weak D match, TRBD1 (5 bases). V shed 2 bases and J shed 5 bases, with 18 bases lying between them. In germline, CDR1 is SGHDN, CDR2 FVKESK. CDR3 length equals 16 residues. This chain's CDR3 is CASSQREAGWRYGYTF. DNA for the CDR3: TGTGCCAGCAGCCAAAGGGAAGCAGGGTGGAGATATGGCTACACCTTC. The variable domain in full, completed from reference TRBV14 and TRBJ1-2, reads EAGVTQFPSHSVIEKGQTVTLRCDPISGHDNLYWYRRVMGKEIKFLLHFVKESKQDESGMPNNRFLAERTGGTYSTLKVQPAELEDSGVYFCASSQREAGWRYGYTFGSGTRLTVV.

The chain recombines TRBV28 with TRBJ2-5; D gene ambiguous. Deletions cut 5 bases from V and 7 bases from J, with 14 bases between. The CDR3 sequence is 13 residues long. CDR1 and CDR2 (germline): MDHEN, SYDVKM. DNA of the CDR3: TGTGCCAGCAGTCCAAGCAGCGTTGGGACCCAGTACTTC. It codes for CASSPSSVGTQYF.

The CDR3 loop is CATKGDSNQPQHF. As DNA, the CDR3 is TGTGCCACCAAGGGGGATAGCAATCAGCCCCAGCATTTT. The rearrangement uses TRBV2 and TRBJ1-5; possibly TRBD1 for D (6 bases). Trimming took off 10 bases at V and 0 bases at J, with 10 bases between the two ends. There are 13 residues in the CDR3. Germline CDR1 is SNHLY and CDR2 is FYNNEI.

This sequence joins TRBV2 and TRBJ1-1, with 7 nucleotides matching TRBD1. The V segment lost 3 bases and the J segment 5 bases; nucleotides outside the gene matches: 6. This CDR3 contains 14 residues. Per germline, CDR1 SNHLY and CDR2 FYNNEI. The CDR3 reads CASSEVRGQTEAFF. The CDR3 bases are TGTGCCAGCAGTGAGGTGAGGGGGCAGACTGAAGCTTTCTTT.

V is TRBV6-5 and J is TRBJ2-2, with D maybe TRBD2 (5 bases). The CDR3 has 14 amino acids. Trimming shortened V by 7 bases and J by 6 bases, and 15 bases separated the two germline ends. From germline, CDR1 is MNHEY and CDR2 SVGAGI. CDR3 sequence (DNA): TGTGCCAGCACGTTGGAGGATCTGGCCGGGGAGCTGTTTTTT. Protein sequence: CASTLEDLAGELFF.

Details on this clone: Its ends do not fully match the called genes, so a read error is possible. V and J are TRBV27 and TRBJ1-2, with D unresolved. The CDR3 is 13 amino acids. The V gene's germline CDR1 is MNHEY and CDR2 SMNVEV (reference sequence). This CDR3 is CASSWKENYGHTF. The CDR3 region has the DNA TGTGCCAGCAGTTGGAAGGAAAACTATGGCCACACCTTC.

The chain combines TRBV9 with TRBJ1-3; the D gene is possibly TRBD1 (5 bases). The CDR3 runs to 15 residues. V was trimmed by 3 bases and J by 3 bases, leaving 13 bases between them. CDR1 and CDR2 (germline): SGDLS, YYNGEE. The CDR3 protein is CASSARGRDGNTIYF. Written as DNA, the CDR3 is TGTGCCAGCAGCGCCCGGGGGAGGGATGGAAACACCATATATTTT.

This clone appeared once. The V gene is TRBV7-3, the J gene TRBJ1-6; 8 nucleotides match TRBD1. Germline CDR1 is SGHTA and CDR2 is FQGTGA. V was pared by 4 bases and J by 7 bases, with 9 bases of the junction left unmatched. This CDR3 has 16 residues. CDR3 nucleotides: TGTGCCAGCAGCTCCCGGACAGGGAGTATGAATTCACCCCTCCACTTT. Encoded protein: CASSSRTGSMNSPLHF.

Here the CDR3 reads CASSPGTGGIYTEAFF. CDR3 in DNA: TGTGCCAGCAGTCCGGGGACAGGGGGTATCTACACTGAAGCTTTCTTT. The rearrangement links TRBV28 to TRBJ1-1, with 11 bases that match TRBD1. Germline lookup yields CDR1 MDHEN and CDR2 SYDVKM. The CDR3 runs to 16 residues. With 5 bases clipped from V and 3 bases from J, the junction kept 8 bases outside the gene matches.

CDR3 sequence: CASSLAGVVSTNEKLFF. Here the CDR3 DNA reads TGTGCCAGCAGCTTGGCAGGGGTCGTTTCGACTAATGAAAAACTGTTTTTT. V usage is TRBV5-5 and J usage is TRBJ1-4; possible D gene TRBD1, 6 bases. Germline V gene lookup returns CDR1 SGHKS and CDR2 YYEKEE (reference sequence). V dropped 0 bases and J dropped 2 bases, with 14 bases sitting between them. The CDR3 sequence is 17 residues long.

The chain recombines TRBV10-1 with TRBJ2-7, with D maybe TRBD2 (5 bases). Germline CDR1 WNHNN, CDR2 SYGVQD (reference sequence). The length of the CDR3 is 12 residues. V was pared by 3 bases and J by 6 bases, with 9 bases between. The CDR3 DNA reads TGCGCCAGCAGTGAAGTCGAGGGCGAGCAGTACTTC. Translation gives CASSEVEGEQYF.

The J gene is TRBJ2-7, the V gene TRBV6-5; TRBD2 matches 7 bases. V trimming: 11 bases; J trimming: 2 bases; junction bases outside the gene matches: 9. CDR1 MNHEY and CDR2 SVGAGI come from the germline V gene. This CDR3 contains 13 residues. The CDR3 nucleotides are TGTGCCGCGGGGGTCAGGGTAGCCTACGAGCAGTACTTC. Residues: CAAGVRVAYEQYF.

The rearrangement joins TRBV30 to TRBJ1-6; 10 nucleotides match TRBD1. The CDR3 runs to 16 residues. J was trimmed by 3 bases and V by 4 bases; bases with no gene match: 6. Germline assignment: CDR1 GTSNPN and CDR2 SVGIG (reference sequence). The CDR3 DNA is TGTGCCTGGACCCTCGACAGGGGGCTCTATAATTCACCCCTCCACTTT. The encoded protein is CAWTLDRGLYNSPLHF.

The V and J genes are TRBV11-3 and TRBJ2-1; 7 bases match TRBD2. J gave up 7 bases and V 2 bases, and 11 bases lay outside the gene matches. The CDR3 contains 16 residues. Germline-derived CDR1 and CDR2 are SGHNT and YENEEA. CDR3 bases: TGTGCCAGCAGCTTAAGTGGGGCGGGAGAGGATAATGAGCAGTTCTTC. It translates to CASSLSGAGEDNEQFF.

The rearrangement joins TRBV3-1 (or the pseudogene TRBV3-2) to TRBJ2-5; D not certain. The CDR3 is 13 amino acids. The germline gives CDR1 LGHDT, CDR2 YNNKEL (reference sequence). Trimming took off 4 bases at V and 5 bases at J, with 11 bases between the two ends. In DNA, the CDR3 is TGTGCCAGCAGCCCCTGGTCCGGTGAGACCCAGTACTTC. Translation: CASSPWSGETQYF.